The 25 T cell receptor beta chains listed next were all sequenced from one sample in a study of vaccination effects on CD4 cells after COVID-19 (dated by TCRdb to between 2021 and 2024). These receptors have no identified antigens. In the ViraFEST assay, PBMC were stimulated with viral peptide pools, and TCR sequencing was then used to find antigen-specific CD4+ T cell clonotypes based on their expansion. After 10 to 11 days of culture, CD4+ T cells were isolated with the EasySep CD4+ T cell isolation kit. Two doses of either the BNT162b2 or the mRNA-1273 mRNA SARS-CoV-2 vaccine were administered to participants. The library was obtained by the immunoSEQ multiplex PCR assay. TCRdb took over this immuneACCESS table, retaining in-frame rearrangements with V and J assigned. Such tables are incomplete; in checked studies, under half of the missing clones stem from an unresolved V gene, and the remainder is unexplained. The sample data list around 69,000 clones, and 74% of these were observed just once. Roughly 1.6% of the sample belongs to the ten largest clones.

Sequencing was performed on CD4+ T cells from PBMCs cultured with HCoV-229E spike peptides, taken after COVID-19 vaccination. The cell subset or site label corresponds to: HCoV-229E spike overlapping peptide pool stimulation. These receptors were collected from a human donor who received a COVID-19 vaccine.

This CDR3 reads CASSQVWARAFSYEQYV. CDR3 in DNA: TGCGCCAGCAGCCAAGTCTGGGCCAGGGCTTTCTCCTACGAGCAGTACGTC. The rearrangement joins TRBV4-1 to TRBJ2-7; the D gene is possibly TRBD1 (5 bases). Germline lookup yields CDR1 MGHRA and CDR2 YSYEKL. This CDR3 region has 17 residues. The germline V and J ends were trimmed by 1 base and 0 bases, with 16 bases remaining between them.

CDR3 loop: CASRLLAGGYEQYV. The CDR3 nucleotides are TGTGCCAGCAGACTGCTAGCGGGGGGTTACGAGCAGTACGTC. The chain is built from TRBV6-5 and TRBJ2-7; TRBD2 matches at 11 bases. CDR1 is MNHEY and CDR2 is SVGAGI in the germline V gene. There are 14 residues in the CDR3. The junction had 5 bases not matched to a gene; V was cut back by 6 bases and J by 4 bases.

This clone appeared a few times. V usage is TRBV6-1 and J usage is TRBJ1-3; no reliable D call. V gave up 2 bases and J gave up 0 bases, with 11 bases separating them. CDR1 is MNHNS, CDR2 SASEGT, per germline. The CDR3 runs to 16 residues. The CDR3 region is CASSEYGDNSGNTIYF. The CDR3, as DNA: TGTGCCAGCAGTGAATATGGCGACAACTCTGGAAACACCATATATTTT.

The chain links TRBV19 to TRBJ2-1; possibly TRBD2 for D (7 bases). The CDR3 consists of 17 residues. CDR1 LNHDA and CDR2 SQIVND come from the germline V gene (reference sequence). V gave up 5 bases and J gave up 3 bases, with 20 bases separating them. CDR3 nucleotide sequence: TGTGCCAGTAGTTCGGGGGGCTCTTCCCCCGACTACAATGAGCAGTTCTTC. It encodes CASSSGGSSPDYNEQFF. Together with reference TRBV19 and TRBJ2-1, the CDR3 gives the full variable domain: DGGITQSPKYLFRKEGQNVTLSCEQNLNHDAMYWYRQDPGQGLRLIYYSQIVNDFQKGDIAEGYSVSREKKESFPLTVTSAQKNPTAFYLCASSSGGSSPDYNEQFFGPGTRLTVL.

The chain has TRBV7-3 and TRBJ2-5, with unresolved D. CDR1 is SGHTA and CDR2 is FQGTGA in the germline V gene. V lost 6 bases, J lost 1 base, and 9 bases lay in between. This CDR3 region has 13 residues. The CDR3 spells CASSSSPQETQYF. CDR3 nucleotide sequence: TGTGCCAGCAGTTCAAGCCCCCAAGAGACCCAGTACTTC. Supplemented by reference TRBV7-3 and TRBJ2-5, the full variable domain reads GAGVSQTPSNKVTEKGKYVELRCDPISGHTALYWYRQSLGQGPEFLIYFQGTGAADDSGLPNDRFFAVRPEGSVSTLKIQRTERGDSAVYLCASSSSPQETQYFGPGTRLLVL.

The chain carries TRBV6-6 and TRBJ1-5, with 7 nucleotides matching TRBD1. Trimming took 7 bases from V and 3 from J; bases not matched to a gene: 6. CDR1 is MNHNY, CDR2 SVGAGI, per germline (reference sequence). The CDR3 is 14 amino acids. CDR3 residues: CASTRQGPNQPQHF. The CDR3 region has the DNA TGTGCCAGCACTCGACAGGGCCCCAATCAGCCCCAGCATTTT.

The rearrangement uses TRBV18 and TRBJ2-1; D might be TRBD2 (5 bases). Germline V gives CDR1 KGHSH, CDR2 LQKENI. V lost 2 bases, J lost 7 bases, and 15 bases lay in between. This CDR3 has 15 residues. The CDR3 nucleotides are TGTGCCAGCTCACCATCGATGGGAGAACTGAATGAGCAGTTCTTC. This translates into CASSPSMGELNEQFF.

This clone was recorded a few times. The chain combines TRBV5-1 with TRBJ2-5; TRBD1 is a possible D gene (5 bases). The V end lost 4 bases, the J end lost 5 bases, and 18 bases lay between the germline ends. The CDR3 is 15 residues long. Germline V gene data show CDR1 as SGHRS and CDR2 as YFSETQ. CDR3 sequence (DNA): TGCGCCAGCAGCCTAAACGCAGGGTCAGACGAGACCCAGTACTTC. This sequence encodes CASSLNAGSDETQYF.

This chain uses TRBV6-5 with TRBJ1-1; TRBD1 is a possible D gene (6 bases). CDR3 size: 15 residues. The V and J ends lost 10 bases and 1 base respectively, with 19 bases between them. CDR1 and CDR2 (germline): MNHEY, SVGAGI. The CDR3 bases are TGTGCCACCTTTCGAAGGGGGGCAGGGAACACTGAAGCTTTCTTT. It codes for CATFRRGAGNTEAFF.

The V call is TRBV2, the J call TRBJ2-5; 8 nucleotides line up with TRBD2. The CDR3 contains 16 residues. J gave up 5 bases and V 2 bases, and 10 bases lay outside the gene matches. Germline values: CDR1 SNHLY, CDR2 FYNNEI. This chain's CDR3 is CASSERSGGWGETQYF. The DNA of the CDR3 is TGTGCCAGCAGTGAAAGGAGCGGGGGTTGGGGGGAGACCCAGTACTTC.

By share, this clone counts as medium-sized. This rearrangement joins TRBV7-7 to TRBJ2-5, with 8 bases matching TRBD1. The CDR3 has 15 residues. Per the germline V gene, CDR1 is SSHAT and CDR2 is FNYEAQ (reference sequence). Losses at the gene ends were 8 bases for V and 4 bases for J; bases not matched to a gene: 12. CDR3 amino acids: CASGRTGNWGETQYF. Here the CDR3 DNA reads TGTGCCAGCGGGAGGACAGGGAATTGGGGAGAGACCCAGTACTTC. The entire variable domain, with the rest obtained from reference TRBV7-7 and TRBJ2-5, is as follows: GAGVSQSPRYKVTKRGQDVTLRCDPISSHATLYWYQQALGQGPEFLTYFNYEAQPDKSGLPSDRFSAERPEGSISTLTIQRTEQRDSAMYRCASGRTGNWGETQYFGPGTRLLVL.

In its sample, this clone was seen once. CDR3 in amino acids: CSAALGADTQYF. The CDR3 nucleotides read TGCAGCGCCGCACTAGGGGCAGATACGCAGTATTTT. The chain combines TRBV29-1 with TRBJ2-3; the D gene could be TRBD1 or TRBD2 (5 bases each). Germline V lookup: CDR1 SQVTM, CDR2 ANQGSEA. Trimming removed 7 bases from V and 4 bases from J, with 12 bases in between. The CDR3 runs to 12 residues.

The chain employs TRBV7-8 and TRBJ1-1; perhaps TRBD1 as D (6 bases). Deletions cut 2 bases from V and 7 bases from J, with 32 bases between. Germline V gene lookup returns CDR1 SGHVS and CDR2 FQNEAQ. CDR3 length: 20 amino acids. CDR3: CASSLISGRHRLYEQGEAFF. CDR3 coding DNA: TGTGCCAGCAGCTTAATCAGTGGAAGGCACAGACTTTATGAACAGGGTGAAGCTTTCTTT. The full variable domain, its missing parts supplied by reference TRBV7-8 and TRBJ1-1, is GAGVSQSPRYKVAKRGQDVALRCDPISGHVSLFWYQQALGQGPEFLTYFQNEAQLDKSGLPSDRFFAERPEGSVSTLKIQRTQQEDSAVYLCASSLISGRHRLYEQGEAFFGQGTRLTVV.

The chain is built from TRBV6-1 and TRBJ2-1; tentatively, D is TRBD1 (5 bases). Germline assignment: CDR1 MNHNS and CDR2 SASEGT. The CDR3 covers 15 residues. V was clipped by 1 base and J by 9 bases, with 16 bases between them. The CDR3 DNA sequence: TGTGCCAGCAGTGAAGGTTCAGGGAAATTCCGTGAGCAGTTCTTC. Translation: CASSEGSGKFREQFF.

The chain recombines TRBV28 with TRBJ1-1; D is unclear. Deletions cut 3 bases from V and 0 bases from J, with 11 bases between. The CDR3 is 15 residues long. CDR1 and CDR2 (germline): MDHEN, SYDVKM. The CDR3 DNA is TGTGCCAGCAGTTTTTATGGCCTGCTGAACACTGAAGCTTTCTTT. Amino acid sequence: CASSFYGLLNTEAFF.

The chain links TRBV7-9 to TRBJ2-3; the match to TRBD2 covers 13 bases. Germline values: CDR1 SEHNR, CDR2 FQNEAQ (reference sequence). This CDR3 has 16 amino acids. The trim removed 5 bases at V and 4 bases at J, leaving 6 bases unmatched. CDR3 sequence: CASSRTSGGGADTQYF. DNA for the CDR3: TGTGCCAGCAGCCGGACTAGCGGGGGAGGTGCAGATACGCAGTATTTT.

The rearrangement joins TRBV18 to TRBJ1-3; 8 nucleotides line up with TRBD1. The CDR3 has 15 residues. Germline V gene sequence: CDR1 KGHSH, CDR2 LQKENI. Losses at the gene ends were 2 bases for V and 3 bases for J; bases not matched to a gene: 3. The CDR3 DNA reads as TGTGCCAGCTCACCAGGACAGGGAAGTGGAAACACCATATATTTT. This gives the protein CASSPGQGSGNTIYF.

This sequence joins TRBV7-2 and TRBJ1-5; D possibly corresponds to TRBD1 (5 bases). The CDR3 totals 14 residues. Trimming took 6 bases from V and 4 from J, leaving 13 bases between them. Germline lookup yields CDR1 SGHTA and CDR2 FQGNSA. The CDR3 protein is CASSTGRENQPQHF. CDR3 bases: TGTGCCAGCAGTACGGGGCGGGAGAATCAGCCCCAGCATTTT.

The count of this clone is one. The rearrangement links TRBV13 to TRBJ2-2; TRBD2 matches at 7 bases. This CDR3 spans 16 amino acids. In germline, CDR1 is PRHDT, CDR2 FYEKMQ (reference sequence). Trimming removed 5 bases from V and 5 bases from J; junction bases left unmatched: 11. The CDR3 reads CASSQGGQGGTGELFF. The DNA for the CDR3 is TGTGCCAGCAGCCAGGGAGGGCAGGGAGGAACCGGGGAGCTGTTTTTT.

V and J are TRBV10-3 and TRBJ2-5; 8 bases line up with TRBD2. Germline CDR1 ENHRY, CDR2 SYGVKD. This CDR3 spans 13 amino acids. J lost 5 bases, V lost 3 bases, and 2 bases had no gene match. The CDR3 bases are TGTGCCATCAGTGAAACGGGAGGGGAGACCCAGTACTTC. Amino acids: CAISETGGETQYF.

This clone appeared once. The V and J genes are TRBV10-3 and TRBJ2-5; D gene unclear. Germline-derived CDR1 and CDR2 are ENHRY and SYGVKD. The CDR3 totals 15 residues. Trimming cost V 2 bases and J 2 bases, with 12 bases left between them. The DNA of the CDR3 is TGTGCCATCAGTGAGAGAAGTCTACTGCAAGAGACCCAGTACTTC. This encodes CAISERSLLQETQYF.

This sequence joins TRBV19 and TRBJ1-5; maybe TRBD1 (5 bases). From germline, CDR1 is LNHDA and CDR2 SQIVND (reference sequence). The ends were cut back, 8 bases at V and 5 bases at J, with 19 bases in the middle. The CDR3 runs 15 residues. For the CDR3, the DNA is TGTGCCAGTCGCCTTCAGAGGGGTACGGATCAGCCCCAGCATTTT. Translating it yields CASRLQRGTDQPQHF. The full variable domain, rest sourced from reference TRBV19 and TRBJ1-5, is DGGITQSPKYLFRKEGQNVTLSCEQNLNHDAMYWYRQDPGQGLRLIYYSQIVNDFQKGDIAEGYSVSREKKESFPLTVTSAQKNPTAFYLCASRLQRGTDQPQHFGDGTRLSIL.

This clone was seen a few times. The V and J genes are TRBV19 and TRBJ2-5; 10 bases match TRBD2. This CDR3 comprises 15 residues. The V gene's germline CDR1 is LNHDA and CDR2 SQIVND (reference sequence). V trimming: 5 bases; J trimming: 0 bases; junction bases outside the gene matches: 3. The CDR3 region is CASSELAGNQETQYF. In DNA form, the CDR3 reads TGTGCCAGTAGTGAACTAGCGGGGAACCAAGAGACCCAGTACTTC.

The chain uses TRBV7-7 and TRBJ2-5, with 10 bases that match TRBD2. This CDR3 has 17 amino acids. With V trimmed by 5 bases and J by 5 bases, 14 bases remained unmatched. CDR1 SSHAT and CDR2 FNYEAQ come from the germline V gene (reference sequence). In DNA form, the CDR3 reads TGTGCCAGCAGCCCGAGGGCTGGAGCGGGGGGGCGGGAGACCCAGTACTTC. Its protein product is CASSPRAGAGGRETQYF.

The chain is built from TRBV13 and TRBJ1-2, with D uncertain. There are 12 residues in the CDR3. V shed 3 bases and J shed 4 bases, with 6 bases lying between them. CDR1 and CDR2 (germline): PRHDT, FYEKMQ (reference sequence). CDR3 in amino acids: CASSFRTYGYTF. For the CDR3, the DNA is TGTGCCAGCAGCTTCAGGACCTATGGCTACACCTTC. The whole variable domain, filled in from reference TRBV13 and TRBJ1-2, reads AAGVIQSPRHLIKEKRETATLKCYPIPRHDTVYWYQQGPGQDPQFLISFYEKMQSDKGSIPDRFSAQQFSDYHSELNMSSLELGDSALYFCASSFRTYGYTFGSGTRLTVV.